The 10 T cell receptor beta chains in this list originate from one sample, sequenced in a study of T cell responses to AZD1222 COVID-19 vaccine. Generated by immunoSEQ multiplex PCR, the TCRdb table keeps only in-frame clones and is missing some. The sample consists of over 150,000 clones, 88% of them appearing once. The sample consisted of peripheral blood, taken on day 0 of AZD1222 vaccination. The receptors here all came from an adult in good health.

The chain links TRBV18 to TRBJ1-4; D is undetermined. The CDR3 is 13 amino acids. V lost 3 bases and J lost 7, with 9 bases in between. Germline-derived CDR1 and CDR2 are KGHSH and LQKENI. Here the CDR3 DNA reads TGTGCCAGCTCACCCATCCGAAGTGAAAAACTGTTTTTT. The encoded protein is CASSPIRSEKLFF.

The V gene is TRBV11-1, the J gene TRBJ2-7, with 9 bases identical to TRBD1. In germline, CDR1 is SGHAT, CDR2 FQDESV (reference sequence). The CDR3 runs 13 residues. V lost 4 bases and J lost 5; bases outside the gene matches: 3. CDR3 protein: CASSSGQGNEQYF. The CDR3 coding sequence is TGTGCCAGCAGCTCCGGACAGGGGAACGAGCAGTACTTC.

The chain uses TRBV9 and TRBJ2-1, with TRBD2 matching over 14 bases. The CDR3 has 19 residues. The trim removed 3 bases at V and 8 bases at J, leaving 16 bases unmatched. Per germline, CDR1 SGDLS and CDR2 YYNGEE. The CDR3 region is CASSAPWTSGGTFRDEQFF. In DNA form, the CDR3 reads TGTGCCAGCAGCGCACCCTGGACTAGCGGGGGGACGTTCCGGGATGAGCAGTTCTTC.

This clone appeared a single time. The V and J genes are TRBV7-2 and TRBJ1-6; D remains ambiguous. The V end lost 1 base, the J end lost 10 bases, and 14 bases lay between the germline ends. Germline lookup yields CDR1 SGHTA and CDR2 FQGNSA. There are 15 residues in the CDR3. In nucleotides, the CDR3 is TGTGCCAGCAGCTTAGAATCTCGGGGTCAGTCACCCCTCCACTTT. This encodes CASSLESRGQSPLHF.

This CDR3 is CASTRSPGRGFTDTQYF. The CDR3 DNA reads as TGTGCCAGCACGAGGAGCCCTGGGCGGGGGTTCACAGATACGCAGTATTTT. The chain employs TRBV5-6 and TRBJ2-3, with 7 bases that match TRBD2. The germline V gene encodes CDR1 SGHDT and CDR2 YYEEEE. Losses at the gene ends were 6 bases for V and 2 bases for J; bases not matched to a gene: 15. The CDR3 runs 17 residues.

The gene calls are TRBV7-9 and TRBJ1-4, with D perhaps TRBD1 (6 bases). Trimming stripped 3 bases from V and 6 bases from J, with 11 bases between. Germline values: CDR1 SEHNR, CDR2 FQNEAQ (reference sequence). The CDR3 contains 14 residues. DNA of the CDR3: TGTGCCAGCAGCTTTGGGGGGCCCGATGAAAAACTGTTTTTT. Translating gives CASSFGGPDEKLFF.

For the CDR3, the DNA is TGTGCCAGCAGCGGGGTGACAGGGAGCTCTGGAAACACCATATATTTT. Translation: CASSGVTGSSGNTIYF. The chain is built from TRBV11-2 and TRBJ1-3; 7 bases match TRBD1. The CDR3 spans 16 residues. V gave up 5 bases and J gave up 0 bases; unmatched junction bases: 7. Germline-derived CDR1 and CDR2 are SGHAT and FQNNGV.

This chain joins TRBV5-4 and TRBJ1-2; maybe TRBD1 (5 bases). The V end was cut by 4 bases, the J end by 4 bases, with 17 bases between. CDR1 is SGHNT and CDR2 is YYREEE in the germline V gene (reference sequence). This CDR3 spans 15 amino acids. DNA of the CDR3: TGTGCCAGCAGCCTCGAGGAGGGGTCTATCTATGGCTACACCTTC. Translated, it gives CASSLEEGSIYGYTF.

The rearrangement links TRBV4-1 to TRBJ2-1; 10 bases are a match to TRBD2. In germline, CDR1 is MGHRA, CDR2 YSYEKL. Trimming at V came to 4 bases and at J to 2 bases, leaving 5 bases not matched to a gene. The CDR3 spans 16 residues. CDR3 bases: TGCGCCAGCAGCCCCACTAGCGGGGACCCCTACAATGAGCAGTTCTTC. Its translation is CASSPTSGDPYNEQFF.

The chain combines TRBV6-6 with TRBJ1-6; no firm D call. The germline V gene has CDR1 MNHNY and CDR2 SVGAGI (reference sequence). This CDR3 contains 14 residues. V was pared by 5 bases and J by 10 bases, with 15 bases between. The CDR3 nucleotides are TGTGCCAGCAGTGACCGAATCCAGAGCTCACCCCTCCACTTT. Its translation is CASSDRIQSSPLHF.